This T cell receptor beta chain was identified in a study of shared clonotypes between healthy human individuals. The germline V gene encodes CDR1 GTSNPN and CDR2 SVGIG (reference sequence). The V segment lost 0 bases and the J segment 4 bases; nucleotides outside the gene matches: 8. This CDR3 region has 16 residues. Data came from immunoSEQ multiplex PCR; TCRdb stores just in-frame clones and leaves some out. Of over 700,000 clones listed, over 60% were seen once; the top ten hold roughly 1.8%. The receptor's source is a woman in her 30s in good health. The material sequenced was memory CD4+ T cells sorted from blood. The subset is: CD45RA-negative fraction. The chain recombines TRBV30 with TRBJ2-1; 8 bases are shared with TRBD2. The CDR3 loop reads CAWSVKVAGRYNEQFF. Here the CDR3 DNA reads TGTGCCTGGAGTGTAAAGGTAGCGGGACGGTACAATGAGCAGTTCTTC.